This T cell receptor (beta chain) was identified in a study of shared clonotypes between healthy human individuals. Sequencing used immunoSEQ multiplex PCR; TCRdb keeps in-frame clones, though not all of them. Of 1.5 million to 1.9 million clones listed, 95% to 99% are singletons. Source material: naive CD4+ T cells sorted from blood. Subset in this sample: CD45RA+ positively selected. The TCR comes from a man aged 25-45 years in good health.

CDR3 sequence (DNA): TGCAGCGGAAAGAATGGTCGGGGCTCGGACGAGCAGTACTTC. It yields the protein CSGKNGRGSDEQYF. The rearrangement uses TRBV29-1 and TRBJ2-7; either TRBD1 or TRBD2 may fit D (5 bases each). The CDR3 covers 14 residues. Germline V gene data show CDR1 as SQVTM and CDR2 as ANQGSEA. The germline V and J ends were trimmed by 7 bases and 5 bases, with 21 bases remaining between them.